The 20 T cell receptor beta chains below all came from one sample that was sequenced in a study of cytomegalovirus exposure and HLA in healthy donors. Profiling relied on immunoSEQ multiplex PCR, and the TCRdb table lists in-frame clones only, not all of them. The sample includes fewer than 350,000 clones, more than 75% seen only once; the top ten take over 0.85%. Source material: PBMCs. The receptors derive from a woman in her late teens or twenties in good health and CMV-seronegative.

This clone was seen just once. The gene calls are TRBV28 and TRBJ2-7, with D hard to call. V was cut by 5 bases and J by 3 bases, with 20 bases left in between. Germline V lookup: CDR1 MDHEN, CDR2 SYDVKM. This CDR3 has 16 amino acids. The CDR3 coding sequence is TGTGCCAGCAGTCCCCACCAGCAGGCAAGAAGCTACGAGCAGTACTTC. This gives the protein CASSPHQQARSYEQYF. The entire variable domain, with the rest obtained from reference TRBV28 and TRBJ2-7, is as follows: DVKVTQSSRYLVKRTGEKVFLECVQDMDHENMFWYRQDPGLGLRLIYFSYDVKMKEKGDIPEGYSVSREKKERFSLILESASTNQTSMYLCASSPHQQARSYEQYFGPGTRLTVT.

This sequence joins TRBV7-6 and TRBJ2-3; D might be TRBD2 (5 bases). V lost 6 bases and J 6 bases, leaving 16 bases between the germline ends. The CDR3 has 14 amino acids. Germline assignment: CDR1 SGHVS and CDR2 FNYEAQ. The CDR3 here is CASSSGITADTQYF. The CDR3 DNA reads TGTGCCAGCAGTTCGGGAATAACGGCGGATACGCAGTATTTT.

The CDR3 loop is CASSRDRGRMNTEAFF. CDR3 nucleotides: TGTGCCAGCAGCCGTGACAGGGGGCGCATGAACACTGAAGCTTTCTTT. The chain uses TRBV7-2 and TRBJ1-1; 10 nucleotides align to TRBD1. CDR1 and CDR2 (germline): SGHTA, FQGNSA. The CDR3 covers 16 residues. V lost 5 bases, J lost 0 bases, and 6 bases stayed unmatched.

The chain couples TRBV6-1 to TRBJ2-7; 10 positions match TRBD1. The CDR3 consists of 13 residues. V lost 8 bases, J lost 6 bases, and 7 bases stayed unmatched. Germline CDR1 MNHNS, CDR2 SASEGT. This CDR3 is CASEPGQGGEQYF. CDR3 nucleotide sequence: TGTGCCAGCGAGCCTGGACAGGGGGGCGAGCAGTACTTC.

CDR3 bases: TGTGCCAGCAAGGGCGGGAGGCAGAACAATGAGCAGTTCTTC. Translated, it gives CASKGGRQNNEQFF. The V call is TRBV7-8, the J call TRBJ2-1; 8 nucleotides line up with TRBD2. The V and J ends lost 7 bases and 5 bases, in that order; junction bases with no gene match: 7. Germline assignment: CDR1 SGHVS and CDR2 FQNEAQ. CDR3 length: 14 amino acids.

This clone came up once. The J gene is TRBJ2-1, the V gene TRBV15; TRBD2 agrees at 9 bases. With V trimmed by 2 bases and J by 6 bases, 2 bases remained unmatched. This CDR3 spans 14 amino acids. Germline V gives CDR1 LNHNV, CDR2 YYDKDF (reference sequence). CDR3 bases: TGTGCCACCAGCAGACTAGCGGGATCCAATGAGCAGTTCTTC. It encodes CATSRLAGSNEQFF.

This clone was observed a few times. The chain joins TRBV27 to TRBJ1-2; D remains unclear. The CDR3 has 10 residues. Germline values: CDR1 MNHEY, CDR2 SMNVEV (reference sequence). Trimming removed 6 bases at V and 7 bases at J, with 6 bases between. The CDR3 is CASSLSGYTF. CDR3 sequence (DNA): TGTGCCAGCAGCCTTAGTGGCTACACCTTC.

This chain joins TRBV25-1 and TRBJ2-1; D call uncertain. The V and J ends lost 5 bases and 0 bases respectively, with 11 bases between them. The CDR3 consists of 15 residues. Per the germline V gene, CDR1 is MGHDK and CDR2 is SYGVNS. CDR3 in DNA: TGTGCCAGCAGTCCTCAAGTTAGCTCCTACAATGAGCAGTTCTTC. Protein sequence: CASSPQVSSYNEQFF.

The chain employs TRBV6-6 and TRBJ2-7, with D possibly TRBD2 on 5 matching bases. Per germline, CDR1 MNHNY and CDR2 SVGAGI (reference sequence). The CDR3 runs to 14 residues. Deletions cut 0 bases from V and 1 base from J, with 7 bases between. Here the CDR3 DNA reads TGTGCCAGCAGTTACTCGGACTTTTCCTACGAGCAGTACTTC. It translates to CASSYSDFSYEQYF.

J is TRBJ1-5 and V is TRBV28; the D is unclear. Trimming took off 2 bases at V and 4 bases at J, with 3 bases between the two ends. The CDR3 runs 12 residues. Germline V gives CDR1 MDHEN, CDR2 SYDVKM. The CDR3 bases are TGTGCCAGCAGTTTACCGAATCAGCCCCAGCATTTT. Its translation is CASSLPNQPQHF.

V usage is TRBV5-1 and J usage is TRBJ1-5; maybe TRBD1 (6 bases). The germline V gene has CDR1 SGHRS and CDR2 YFSETQ. V was clipped by 0 bases and J by 10 bases, with 11 bases between them. This CDR3 has 13 amino acids. Written as DNA, the CDR3 is TGCGCCAGCAGCTTGGGGTCAGGGGATCCCCAGCATTTT. Residues: CASSLGSGDPQHF.

The chain uses TRBV18 and TRBJ2-7; 10 bases map to TRBD1. V shed 0 bases, J shed 6 bases, and the junction held 2 bases outside the gene matches. Germline V gene data show CDR1 as KGHSH and CDR2 as LQKENI. The CDR3 totals 14 residues. The CDR3, as DNA: TGTGCCAGCTCACCACCGACAGGGGGCCTCGAGCAGTACTTC. Protein product: CASSPPTGGLEQYF.

The chain joins TRBV5-6 to TRBJ1-3, with TRBD1 as a possible D gene (6 bases). CDR1 SGHDT and CDR2 YYEEEE come from the germline V gene. V shed 0 bases and J shed 4 bases, with 11 bases lying between them. The CDR3 length is 15 residues. The DNA of the CDR3 is TGTGCCAGCAGCTTGGTTTCCCAGGGGGGAAACACCATATATTTT. Its translation is CASSLVSQGGNTIYF.

The chain recombines TRBV4-1 with TRBJ2-7, with 8 nucleotides matching TRBD2. CDR1 is MGHRA, CDR2 YSYEKL, per germline. With V trimmed by 4 bases and J by 3 bases, 8 bases remained unmatched. The CDR3 is 15 residues long. The CDR3 coding sequence is TGCGCCAGCAGCCTCGCGAGCGGGGGAATCTACGAGCAGTACTTC. It translates to CASSLASGGIYEQYF.

The chain joins TRBV27 to TRBJ2-2; TRBD2 matches at 7 bases. The CDR3 is made up of 14 amino acids. Trimming took 3 bases from V and 10 from J; bases not matched to a gene: 8. Per the germline V gene, CDR1 is MNHEY and CDR2 is SMNVEV (reference sequence). CDR3 DNA: TGTGCCAGCAGTTTTACTCCGGGGGGAGCGGAGCTGTTTTTT. Encoded protein: CASSFTPGGAELFF.

This chain links TRBV28 with TRBJ1-4; 8 bases fit TRBD1. The CDR3 loop spans 15 amino acids. J gave up 7 bases and V 7 bases, and 11 bases lay outside the gene matches. Looked up from germline, CDR1 is MDHEN and CDR2 is SYDVKM. CDR3 coding DNA: TGTGCCAGCACCCCCTCGGGGACAGGACCTGAAAAACTGTTTTTT. Encoded protein: CASTPSGTGPEKLFF.

In nucleotides, the CDR3 is TGTGCCAGCAGTTATGACGGGACTAGCTTCAATGAGCAGTTCTTC. This gives the protein CASSYDGTSFNEQFF. The chain combines TRBV6-5 with TRBJ2-1; TRBD2 agrees at 9 bases. The V gene's germline CDR1 is MNHEY and CDR2 SVGAGI. Trimming at V came to 3 bases and at J to 6 bases, leaving 6 bases not matched to a gene. The length of the CDR3 is 15 residues.

The genes are TRBV10-3 and TRBJ2-5, with TRBD2 identical over 10 bases. J gave up 3 bases and V 6 bases, and 4 bases lay outside the gene matches. CDR3 length: 14 amino acids. Germline lookup yields CDR1 ENHRY and CDR2 SYGVKD. The CDR3 loop reads CAIRLGLAEETQYF. CDR3 in DNA: TGTGCCATCAGACTCGGACTAGCGGAAGAGACCCAGTACTTC.

The CDR3 DNA is TGTGCCAGCAGTGATACGTGGAGCTCCTACGAGCAGTACTTC. As protein: CASSDTWSSYEQYF. The rearrangement links TRBV25-1 to TRBJ2-7; D unresolved. Trimming removed 3 bases at V and 0 bases at J, with 9 bases between. Looked up from germline, CDR1 is MGHDK and CDR2 is SYGVNS. This CDR3 comprises 14 residues.

The chain is built from TRBV5-1 and TRBJ1-1; D is possibly TRBD1 (6 bases). The CDR3 loop spans 15 amino acids. Trimming took off 4 bases at V and 1 base at J, with 14 bases between the two ends. CDR1 SGHRS and CDR2 YFSETQ come from the germline V gene. CDR3 residues: CASSSNRAENTEAFF. CDR3 bases: TGCGCCAGCAGCAGCAACAGGGCCGAGAACACTGAAGCTTTCTTT.